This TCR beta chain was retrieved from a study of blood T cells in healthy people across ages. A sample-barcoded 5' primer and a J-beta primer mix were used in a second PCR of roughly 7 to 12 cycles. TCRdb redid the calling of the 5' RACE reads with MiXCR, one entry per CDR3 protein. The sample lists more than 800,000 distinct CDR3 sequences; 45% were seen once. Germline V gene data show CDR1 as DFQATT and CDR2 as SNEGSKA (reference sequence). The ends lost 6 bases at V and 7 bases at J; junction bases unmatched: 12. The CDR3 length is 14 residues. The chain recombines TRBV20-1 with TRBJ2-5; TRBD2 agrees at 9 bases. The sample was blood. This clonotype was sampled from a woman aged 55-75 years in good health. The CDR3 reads CSAAIAGAGGTQYF. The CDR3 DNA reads TGCAGTGCGGCCATAGCGGGAGCGGGGGGGACCCAGTACTTC.